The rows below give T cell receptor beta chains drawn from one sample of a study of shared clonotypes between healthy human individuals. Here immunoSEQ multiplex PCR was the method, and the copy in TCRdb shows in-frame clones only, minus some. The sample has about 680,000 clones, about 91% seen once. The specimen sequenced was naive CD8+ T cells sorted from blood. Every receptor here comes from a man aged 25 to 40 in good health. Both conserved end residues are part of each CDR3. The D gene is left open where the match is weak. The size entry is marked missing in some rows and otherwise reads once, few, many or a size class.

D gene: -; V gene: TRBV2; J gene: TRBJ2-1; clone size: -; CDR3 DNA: TGTGCCAGCAGTGCGACGCCGACCAGAGCTCTGTTCTTC; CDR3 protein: CASSATPTRALFF
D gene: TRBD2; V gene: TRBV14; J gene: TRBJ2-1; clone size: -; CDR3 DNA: TGTGCCAGCAGCCAAATGGTTAGCGGGATCCATGAGCAGTTCTTC; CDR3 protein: CASSQMVSGIHEQFF
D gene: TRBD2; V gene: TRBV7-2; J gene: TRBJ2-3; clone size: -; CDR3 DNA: TGTGCCAGCAGCGTGACTAGCGGGAGGGATGATACGCAGTATTTT; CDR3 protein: CASSVTSGRDDTQYF
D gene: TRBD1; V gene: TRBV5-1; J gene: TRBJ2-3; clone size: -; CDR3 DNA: TGCGCCAGCAGCCCCAGGGGGAGAACAGATACGCAGTATTTT; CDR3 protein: CASSPRGRTDTQYF
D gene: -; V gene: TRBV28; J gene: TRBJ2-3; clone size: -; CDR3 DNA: TGTGCCAGCAGTTTCAGGCTCAGCCGGGATACGCAGTATTTT; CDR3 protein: CASSFRLSRDTQYF
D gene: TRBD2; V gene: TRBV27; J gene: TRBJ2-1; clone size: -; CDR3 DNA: TGTGCCAGCAGTATGATAGCGGGAGGGCCTATTGAGCAGTTCTTC; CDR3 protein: CASSMIAGGPIEQFF
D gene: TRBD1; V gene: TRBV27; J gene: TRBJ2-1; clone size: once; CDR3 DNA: TGTGCCAGCAGAACAGGGGGCGGGAGAGAATCCTACAATGAGCAGTTCTTC; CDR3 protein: CASRTGGGRESYNEQFF
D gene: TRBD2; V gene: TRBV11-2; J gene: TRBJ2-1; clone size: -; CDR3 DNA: TGTGCCAGCAGCCATCCGGGACTAGCCTCGGGGAATGAGCAGTTCTTC; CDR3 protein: CASSHPGLASGNEQFF
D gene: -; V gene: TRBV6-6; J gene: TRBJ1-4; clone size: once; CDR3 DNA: TGTGCCAGCAGCTCGTCGCCGGGTAATGAAAAACTGTTTTTT; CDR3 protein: CASSSSPGNEKLFF
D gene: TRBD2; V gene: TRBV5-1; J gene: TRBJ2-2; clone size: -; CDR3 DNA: TGCGCCAGCAGCTTGTATTCTAGCGGGTCTTCGGCCGGGGAGCTGTTTTTT; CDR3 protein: CASSLYSSGSSAGELFF
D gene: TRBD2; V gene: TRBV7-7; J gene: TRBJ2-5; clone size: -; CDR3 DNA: TGTGCTAGCAGCCGGCCCATAGCGGGAGGGCCGGACGAGACCCAGTACTTC; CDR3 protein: CASSRPIAGGPDETQYF
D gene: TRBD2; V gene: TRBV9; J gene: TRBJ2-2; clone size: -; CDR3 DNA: TGTGCCAGCAGCGTAGTAGTAGCGGGAGGCCCGGCGGGCACCGGGGAGCTGTTTTTT; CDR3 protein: CASSVVVAGGPAGTGELFF
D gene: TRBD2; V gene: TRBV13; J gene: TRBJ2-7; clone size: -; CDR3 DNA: TGTGCCAGCAGCTTAGTATCGGCGGGAGGGCCCAATGAGCAGTACTTC; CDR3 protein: CASSLVSAGGPNEQYF
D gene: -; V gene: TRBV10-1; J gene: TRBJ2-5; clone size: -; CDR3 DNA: TGCGCCAGCAGTGAGTCCCCTGTCTTCGGGGAGACCCAGTACTTC; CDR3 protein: CASSESPVFGETQYF
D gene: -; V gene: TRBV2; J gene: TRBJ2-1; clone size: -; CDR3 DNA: TGTGCCAGCAGAGTCGCAGCCTTAAGCTCCTACAATGAGCAGTTCTTC; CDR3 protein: CASRVAALSSYNEQFF
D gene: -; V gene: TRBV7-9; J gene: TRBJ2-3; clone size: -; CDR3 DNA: TGTGCCAGCAGCTCAATGACAGATACGCAGTATTTT; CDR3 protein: CASSSMTDTQYF
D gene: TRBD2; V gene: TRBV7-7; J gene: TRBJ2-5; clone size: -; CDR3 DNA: TGTGCTAGCAGCTTAGAGGCTAGCGGACAAGAGACCCAGTACTTC; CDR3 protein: CASSLEASGQETQYF
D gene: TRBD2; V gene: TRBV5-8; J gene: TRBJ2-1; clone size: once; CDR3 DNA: TGTGCCAGCAGCTCGGATAGCGGGAGCTGGAATGAGCAGTTCTTC; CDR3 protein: CASSSDSGSWNEQFF
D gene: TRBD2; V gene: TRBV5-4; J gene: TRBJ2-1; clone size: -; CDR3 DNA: TGTGCCAGCAGCTCACTAACTGATACTAGCGGGCTTTACAATGAGCAGTTCTTC; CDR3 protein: CASSSLTDTSGLYNEQFF
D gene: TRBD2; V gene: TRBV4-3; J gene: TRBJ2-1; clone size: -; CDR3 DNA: TGCGCCAGCAGCCCCAGGGGTACTAGCGGGAGTTTTGTGGGTAATGAGCAGTTCTTC; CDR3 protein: CASSPRGTSGSFVGNEQFF
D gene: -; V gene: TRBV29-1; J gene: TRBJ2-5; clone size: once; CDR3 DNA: TGCAGCGTTGGCCCAGAGAATCAAGAGACCCAGTACTTC; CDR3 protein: CSVGPENQETQYF
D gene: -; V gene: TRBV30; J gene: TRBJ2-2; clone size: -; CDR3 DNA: TGTGCCTTTTATACCGGGACACCCACCGCGCTGTTTTTT; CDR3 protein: CAFYTGTPTALFF
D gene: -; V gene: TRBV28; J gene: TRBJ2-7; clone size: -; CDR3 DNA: TGTGCCAGCAGTCAAGCATCCTCCTACGAGCAGTACTTC; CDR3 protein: CASSQASSYEQYF
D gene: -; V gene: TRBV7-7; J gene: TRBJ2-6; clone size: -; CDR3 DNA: TGTGCCAGCAGCGCTCACTCAGTGCCACAAAGTCGGGCCAACGTCCTGACTTTC; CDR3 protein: CASSAHSVPQSRANVLTF
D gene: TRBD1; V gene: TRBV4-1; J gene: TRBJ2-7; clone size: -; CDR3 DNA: TGCGCCAGCAGCCAAGTCGGGACAGGGGGGTACGAGCAGTACTTC; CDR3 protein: CASSQVGTGGYEQYF
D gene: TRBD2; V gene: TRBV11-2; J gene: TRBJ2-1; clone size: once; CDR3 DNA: TGTGCCAGCAGCCCCGGGACTAGCGGCGTGAATGAGCAGTTCTTC; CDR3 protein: CASSPGTSGVNEQFF
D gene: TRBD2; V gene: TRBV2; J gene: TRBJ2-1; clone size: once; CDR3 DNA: TGTGCCAGCACCTGGACTAGCGGGAGGGCCGGGAGTGATGAGCAGTTCTTC; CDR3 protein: CASTWTSGRAGSDEQFF
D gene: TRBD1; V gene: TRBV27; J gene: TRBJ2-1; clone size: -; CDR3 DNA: TGTGCCAGCAGTTTATCGACAGGGTCCTACAATGAGCAGTTCTTC; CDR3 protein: CASSLSTGSYNEQFF
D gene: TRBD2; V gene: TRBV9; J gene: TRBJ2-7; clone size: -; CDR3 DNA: TGTGCCAGCAGCGTGACTAGCGGCTACGAGCAGTACTTC; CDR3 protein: CASSVTSGYEQYF
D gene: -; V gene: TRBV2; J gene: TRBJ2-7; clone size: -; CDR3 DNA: TGTGCCAGCAACGGAGGGAACTCCTACGAGCAGTACTTC; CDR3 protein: CASNGGNSYEQYF
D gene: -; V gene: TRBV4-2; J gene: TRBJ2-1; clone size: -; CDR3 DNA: TGTGCCAGCAGCCAAGATGGAGACAATGAGCAGTTCTTC; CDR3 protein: CASSQDGDNEQFF
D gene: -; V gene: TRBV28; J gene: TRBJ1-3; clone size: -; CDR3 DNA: TGTGCCAGCAGTTTGGACATCTCTGGAAACACCATATATTTT; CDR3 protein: CASSLDISGNTIYF
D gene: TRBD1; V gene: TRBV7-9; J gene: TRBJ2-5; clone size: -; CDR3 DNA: TGTGCCAGCAATCCACCGGGACAGCGGAACCAAGAGACCCAGTACTTC; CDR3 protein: CASNPPGQRNQETQYF
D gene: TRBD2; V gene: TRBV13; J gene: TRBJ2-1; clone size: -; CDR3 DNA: TGTGCCAGCAGCTTGACTAGCGGTAAATACAATGAGCAGTTCTTC; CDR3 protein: CASSLTSGKYNEQFF
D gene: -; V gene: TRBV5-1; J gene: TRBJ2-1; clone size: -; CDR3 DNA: TGCGCCAGCAGCTTGACGGAAAACTTCTTAGGTCCAGATGAGCAGTTCTTC; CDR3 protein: CASSLTENFLGPDEQFF
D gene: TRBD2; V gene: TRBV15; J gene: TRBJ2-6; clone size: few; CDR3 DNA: TGTGCCACCAGCAGCGGTAGCGGGAGTCTTTCTGGGGCCAACGTCCTGACTTTC; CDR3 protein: CATSSGSGSLSGANVLTF
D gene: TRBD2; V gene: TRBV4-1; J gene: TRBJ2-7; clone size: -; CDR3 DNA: TGCGCCAGCAGCCAAGTCGGGACTAGCGGATACGAGCAGTACTTC; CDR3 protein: CASSQVGTSGYEQYF
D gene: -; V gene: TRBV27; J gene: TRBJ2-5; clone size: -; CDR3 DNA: TGTGCCAGCTGGAGGAAAGAGACCCAGTACTTC; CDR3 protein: CASWRKETQYF
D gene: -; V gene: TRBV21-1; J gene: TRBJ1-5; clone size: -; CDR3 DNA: TGTGCCAGCACCTTAGGACAGGGCAATCAGCCCCAGCATTTT; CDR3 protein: CASTLGQGNQPQHF
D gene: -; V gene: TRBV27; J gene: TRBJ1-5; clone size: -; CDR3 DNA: TGTGCCAGCAGTTTACGGGGGTTAAATCAGCCCCAGCATTTT; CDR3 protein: CASSLRGLNQPQHF
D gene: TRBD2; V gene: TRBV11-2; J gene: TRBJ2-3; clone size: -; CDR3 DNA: TGTGCCAGCAGCTTAGATGGACTAGCGGGAGAGGGTGGCACAGATACGCAGTATTTT; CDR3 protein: CASSLDGLAGEGGTDTQYF
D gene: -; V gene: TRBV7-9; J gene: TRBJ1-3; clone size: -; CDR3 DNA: TGTGCCAGCAGCGGGGTCTCGGAACAAAACAGGCTCTCTGGAAACACCATATATTTT; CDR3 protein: CASSGVSEQNRLSGNTIYF
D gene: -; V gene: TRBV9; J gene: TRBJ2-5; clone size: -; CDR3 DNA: TGTGCCAGCAGCCCTCTATTGGACTTCCAAGAGACCCAGTACTTC; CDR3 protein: CASSPLLDFQETQYF
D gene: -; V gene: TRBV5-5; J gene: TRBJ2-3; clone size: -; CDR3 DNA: TGTGCCAGCAGCTTAAGTGGAGGCACAGATACGCAGTATTTT; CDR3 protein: CASSLSGGTDTQYF
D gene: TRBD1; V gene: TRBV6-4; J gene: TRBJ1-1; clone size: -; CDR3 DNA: TGTGCCAGCAGCGCCGGGACAGGGGCCGCAACCCCAGCTTTCTTT; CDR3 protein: CASSAGTGAATPAFF
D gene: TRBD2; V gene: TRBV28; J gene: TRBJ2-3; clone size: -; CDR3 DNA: TGTGCCAGCAGTTTGGGACTAGCAAAAGATACGCAGTATTTT; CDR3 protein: CASSLGLAKDTQYF
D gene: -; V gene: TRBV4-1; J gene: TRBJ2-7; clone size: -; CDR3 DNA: TGCGCCAGCAGCCAAGCAGGGCGCAACGAGCAGTACTTC; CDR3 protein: CASSQAGRNEQYF
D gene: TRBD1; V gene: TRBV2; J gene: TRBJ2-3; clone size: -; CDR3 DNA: TGTGCCAGCAGGAGACAGGGAGATACGCAGTATTTT; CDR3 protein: CASRRQGDTQYF
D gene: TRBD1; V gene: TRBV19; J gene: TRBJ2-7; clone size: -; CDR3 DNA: TGTGCCAGTAGCTGGGGACAGGGTCGTTACGAGCAGTACTTC; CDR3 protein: CASSWGQGRYEQYF
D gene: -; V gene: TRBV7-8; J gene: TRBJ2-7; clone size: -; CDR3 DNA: TGTGCCAGCCTTAGCGGCAGCCGCTACGAGCAGTACTTC; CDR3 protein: CASLSGSRYEQYF
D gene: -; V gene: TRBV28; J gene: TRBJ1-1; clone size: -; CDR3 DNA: TGTGCCAGCAGTTTTTCGGGAACCACTGAAGCTTTCTTT; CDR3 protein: CASSFSGTTEAFF
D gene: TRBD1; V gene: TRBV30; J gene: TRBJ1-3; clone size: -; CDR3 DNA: TGTGCCTGGCCGGGTATACGACAGGGGCCTACATATAGCTCTGGAAACACCATATATTTT; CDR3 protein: CAWPGIRQGPTYSSGNTIYF
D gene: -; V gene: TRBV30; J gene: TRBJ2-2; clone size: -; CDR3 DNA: TGTGCCTGGAGTGTGCTGGGCACCGGGGAGCTGTTTTTT; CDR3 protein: CAWSVLGTGELFF
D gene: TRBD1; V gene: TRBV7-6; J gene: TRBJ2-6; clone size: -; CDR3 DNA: TGTGCCAGCAGCTGGGCGAAAGGGACAGCCTCCGGGGCCAACGTCCTGACTTTC; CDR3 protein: CASSWAKGTASGANVLTF
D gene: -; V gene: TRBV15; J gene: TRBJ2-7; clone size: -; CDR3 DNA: TGTGCCACCAGCAGAGGTCGAGGGCTCCTATCCGAGCAGTACTTC; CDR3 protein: CATSRGRGLLSEQYF
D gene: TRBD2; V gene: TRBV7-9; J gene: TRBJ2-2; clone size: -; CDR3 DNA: TGTGCCAGCGGGAGGGCCTTGTCCGGGGAGCTGTTTTTT; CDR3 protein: CASGRALSGELFF
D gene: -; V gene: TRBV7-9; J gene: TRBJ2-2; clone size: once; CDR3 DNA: TGTGCCAGCAGCGGAACTACCCTTGGGGGGCGCGTGAACACCGGGGAGCTGTTTTTT; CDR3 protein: CASSGTTLGGRVNTGELFF
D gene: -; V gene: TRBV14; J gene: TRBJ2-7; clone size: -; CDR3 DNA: TGTGCCAGCAGCCCGTATCGGGAGAAGAATGACGAGCAGTACTTC; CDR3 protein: CASSPYREKNDEQYF
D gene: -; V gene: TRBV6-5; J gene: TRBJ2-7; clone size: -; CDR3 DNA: TGTGCCAGCAGTTACTCGTTCCGCGCGGGATCCTACGAGCAGTACTTC; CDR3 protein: CASSYSFRAGSYEQYF